This T cell receptor beta chain derives from a study of shared clonotypes between healthy human individuals. Findings and limits, study-wide: Expectations were that clonotype sharing among donors would be affected by sequencing depth.

V lost 5 bases to trimming and J lost 5 bases, with 17 bases between them. The CDR3 spans 15 residues. CDR1 is SGHRS, CDR2 YFSETQ, per germline. On sorted subsets, replicate PCRs used about 200 ng DNA, or around 30,000 T cell genomes. TCRdb's table, derived via immunoSEQ multiplex PCR, lists solely in-frame clones and lacks some. The sample records about 2.4 million clones, approximately 93% being singletons. In the case of this clone: Its specificity is not known.

Material: naive CD4+ T cells from PBMCs. This sample's subset: CD45RA+ positively selected. The clonotype was recovered from a man younger than 30 in good health. Some clones in this sample may be carry-over from other donors' samples. The chain couples TRBV5-1 to TRBJ2-1, with D perhaps matching TRBD1 or TRBD2 (7 bases each). CDR3 loop: CASRYISGTDNEQFF. The CDR3 DNA sequence: TGCGCCAGCAGATATATCAGCGGGACAGACAATGAGCAGTTCTTC.